This T cell receptor beta chain stems from a study of neurological immune-mediated disorders. V was shortened by 4 bases and J by 9 bases, with 13 bases between the two germline ends. The CDR3 extends over 13 amino acids. The germline gives CDR1 SGDLS, CDR2 YYNGEE. This clonotype showed up many times. The antigen remains unidentified. 5'RACE with 10-nucleotide random UMIs produced the cDNA. TCRdb re-called the 5' RACE reads with MiXCR, one entry per CDR3 protein. This sample carries more than 30,000 distinct CDR3 sequences, about an eighth of them seen once, and the ten largest clones take under 6.5%. Study-level findings and limits: HTLV-1-associated myelopathy ranked highest for TCR clonal expansion and multiple sclerosis lowest, beneath healthy controls.

This sample's time point: technical triplicate 2. About a million sorted CD4+ or CD8+ T cells made each library. The TCR sequence derives from a female donor with HTLV-1-associated myelopathy (HAM/TSP). The gene calls are TRBV9 and TRBJ2-2, with unresolved D. Sequences were obtained from CD4+ T cells from blood. CDR3 bases: TGTGCCAGCAGCTCATCCTATGAGCGGGAGCTGTTTTTT. Amino acid sequence: CASSSSYERELFF. Together with reference TRBV9 and TRBJ2-2, the CDR3 gives the full variable domain: DSGVTQTPKHLITATGQRVTLRCSPRSGDLSVYWYQQSLDQGLQFLIQYYNGEERAKGNILERFSAQQFPDLHSELNLSSLELGDSALYFCASSSSYERELFFGEGSRLTVL.